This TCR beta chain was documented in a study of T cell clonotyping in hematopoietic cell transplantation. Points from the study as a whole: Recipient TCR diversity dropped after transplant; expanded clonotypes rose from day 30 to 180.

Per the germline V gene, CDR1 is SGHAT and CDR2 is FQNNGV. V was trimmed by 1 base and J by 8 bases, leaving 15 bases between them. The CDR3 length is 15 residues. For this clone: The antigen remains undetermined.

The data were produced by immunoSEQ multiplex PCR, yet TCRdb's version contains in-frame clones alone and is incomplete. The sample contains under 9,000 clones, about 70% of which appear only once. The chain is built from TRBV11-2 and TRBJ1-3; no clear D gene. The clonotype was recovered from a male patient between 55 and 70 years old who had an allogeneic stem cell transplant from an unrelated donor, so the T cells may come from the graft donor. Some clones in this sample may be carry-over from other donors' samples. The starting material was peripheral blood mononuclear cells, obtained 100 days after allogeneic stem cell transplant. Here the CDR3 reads CASSLVDGSVDTIYF. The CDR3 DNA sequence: TGTGCCAGCAGCTTAGTCGACGGATCAGTAGACACCATATATTTT.